Given below is one T cell receptor (beta chain) in context. Its antigen is not yet known. The sample holds no much larger clone one base away, and base qualities are not on file. The entry originates in a study of CD8 T cells in Susac syndrome (dated by TCRdb to the late 2010s). Background on the whole study: Among the Susac syndrome patients who were sequenced, clinically active disease was present in five or six and clinical remission was observed in fewer than 10. At blood withdrawal, Susac syndrome patients were either therapy-naive, taking corticosteroids (in some cases with IVIg as well), or taking IVIg alone. The study used repertoire sequencing to test whether antigen drove CD8+ T cell activation and differentiation in Susac syndrome.

Peripheral blood CD8+ and CD4+ T cells from healthy donors, Susac syndrome patients and multiple sclerosis patients were profiled using high-throughput TCR beta sequencing. Susac syndrome patients met recently defined diagnostic criteria for definite or probable disease. CD8+ TEMRA cells were enriched by FACS, while bulk CD8+ and CD4+ T cells were purified by magnetic negative isolation. Blood was drawn into EDTA tubes, processed within 24 hours, and PBMCs were isolated by density gradient centrifugation. PBMCs intended for TCR sequencing were frozen in liquid nitrogen and were later thawed in a 37 degrees C water bath. Purity of sorted or isolated CD4+, CD8+ and CD8+ TEMRA cells was at least 90%. Based on the germline V gene, the CDR1 and CDR2 sequences are SGDLS and YYNGEE. Reading from cysteine to phenylalanine, the CDR3 counts 19 amino acids. The CDR3 DNA has 57 bases and is translated from base 1. Deletion took 0 bases off V and 6 bases off J, with a span of 24 bases between the germline ends.

The full study reports these points: The number of individuals in the TCR sequencing and HLA analysis was acknowledged as relatively small. In the CD4+ T cell repertoire of Susac syndrome patients, clonal expansion was not detected.

RNA was extracted using the RNeasy kit, and roughly 0.5 to 1 microgram was reverse transcribed with random hexamers. TCR beta CDR3 regions were amplified with the immunoSEQ multiplex PCR assay covering 54 Vbeta and 13 Jbeta segments. To correct PCR amplification bias, a synthetic template baseline was used for both primer optimization and computational correction. The published analysis was carried out like this. Reads were annotated to V, D and J genes according to IMGT and were analyzed with immunoSEQ Analyzer, with only productive sequences retained. Clonality was computed as one minus Shannon entropy normalized by log2 of the number of productive unique sequences. For each patient and control, public and private clones were evaluated within the 100 most prevalent clones. Clones were defined as Susac-specific if absent from the healthy and MS cohorts, from around 1,100 published viral clones and from other ImmuneACCESS disease sequences. Using fastp at Q25 and MiXCR, TCRdb reprocessed the public reads and kept productive beta chains. Every entry covers one CDR3 protein and lists the most common genes and DNA from its rows. These V and J calls originate from TCRdb's pipeline instead of the authors' own analysis. The sample table shows approximately 180,000 distinct CDR3 sequences, and about 93% are seen once. The ten biggest clones cover about 0.1% of the sample.

The receptor comes from a human donor with Susac syndrome. Sequenced sample: CD4+ T cells from PBMCs. The chain joins TRBV9 to TRBJ2-2; 7 matching bases give a weak D call of TRBD2. The CDR3 loop reads CASSVAGFIGPGGAGELFF. The base sequence is TGTGCCAGCAGCGTAGCCGGTTTTATCGGCCCGGGGGGCGCCGGGGAGCTGTTTTTT.